Presented here are 24 T cell receptor beta chains from one specimen sequenced in a study of blood T cell repertoires in COVID-19. Repertoires were generated with immunoSEQ multiplex PCR, while TCRdb's copy carries only in-frame clones and drops some. Of 68,000 or so clones listed, over 60% were seen once; the top ten hold under 30%. Sequenced material: peripheral blood. These receptors originate from a human donor in a cohort sampled during active COVID-19.

V and J are TRBV5-8 and TRBJ2-3; 8 nucleotides match TRBD1. Germline CDR1 reads SGHTS; CDR2 reads YDEGEE. Trimming removed 1 base from V and 4 bases from J; junction bases left unmatched: 5. The CDR3 consists of 15 residues. The CDR3 is CASSLRQGAADTQYF. The CDR3 DNA follows: TGTGCCAGCAGCTTGCGGCAGGGGGCCGCAGATACGCAGTATTTT.

The rearrangement joins TRBV30 to TRBJ1-2, with 8 positions matching TRBD1. CDR1 is GTSNPN, CDR2 SVGIG, per germline (reference sequence). CDR3 length equals 14 residues. The V segment lost 4 bases and the J segment 8 bases; nucleotides outside the gene matches: 12. CDR3 nucleotides: TGTGCCTGGACGACAGGGGCCTCGTTAAGAGGCTACACCTTC. Translating gives CAWTTGASLRGYTF.

The rearrangement links TRBV9 to TRBJ2-1, with D perhaps matching TRBD1 (5 bases). CDR3 size: 13 residues. CDR1 and CDR2 (germline): SGDLS, YYNGEE. V lost 1 base and J 3 bases, leaving 5 bases between the germline ends. In nucleotides, the CDR3 is TGTGCCAGCAGCGTACAGGGCTACAATGAGCAGTTCTTC. This sequence encodes CASSVQGYNEQFF.

V gene TRBV4-2 combines with J gene TRBJ2-5; tentatively, D is TRBD2 (6 bases). Trimming took 3 bases from V and 3 from J, leaving 11 bases between them. This CDR3 contains 14 residues. Germline V CDR1 and CDR2: LGHNA, YNFKEQ. The CDR3 is CASSQARGKETQYF. For the CDR3, the DNA is TGTGCCAGCAGCCAGGCGCGGGGAAAAGAGACCCAGTACTTC.

The J gene is TRBJ2-5, the V gene TRBV5-8, with 7 positions matching TRBD1. V shed 5 bases and J 1 base; nucleotides not matched to a gene: 8. This CDR3 has 15 residues. The germline V gene encodes CDR1 SGHTS and CDR2 YDEGEE. The CDR3 loop is CASRNDNRGQETQYF. In DNA form, the CDR3 reads TGTGCCAGCAGGAACGACAACAGGGGCCAAGAGACCCAGTACTTC.

V and J are TRBV5-4 and TRBJ2-1; 7 bases agree with TRBD1. Germline trimming cut 4 bases from V and 8 bases from J; bases unmatched to any gene: 6. The length of the CDR3 is 13 residues. Germline CDR1 SGHNT, CDR2 YYREEE (reference sequence). CDR3: CASSPNRGDEQFF. The CDR3, as DNA: TGTGCCAGCAGCCCCAACAGGGGCGATGAGCAGTTCTTC.

The J gene is TRBJ2-7, the V gene TRBV27; tentatively, D is TRBD1 (5 bases). V gave up 3 bases and J gave up 6 bases, with 15 bases separating them. This CDR3 is 14 amino acids long. CDR1 is MNHEY, CDR2 SMNVEV, per germline (reference sequence). The DNA for the CDR3 is TGTGCCAGCAGTTTTGGTCCCCAGGGAAGCGAGCAGTACTTC. Amino acid sequence: CASSFGPQGSEQYF.

V usage is TRBV5-6 and J usage is TRBJ1-1; no clear D. V lost 0 bases to trimming and J lost 5 bases, with 8 bases between them. Germline V gives CDR1 SGHDT, CDR2 YYEEEE. This CDR3 has 13 amino acids. Written as DNA, the CDR3 is TGTGCCAGCAGCTTGGCCCCCGAGACTGAAGCTTTCTTT. Residues: CASSLAPETEAFF. The whole variable domain, remainder taken from reference TRBV5-6 and TRBJ1-1, is DAGVTQSPTHLIKTRGQQVTLRCSPKSGHDTVSWYQQALGQGPQFIFQYYEEEERQRGNFPDRFSGHQFPNYSSELNVNALLLGDSALYLCASSLAPETEAFFGQGTRLTVV.

The V and J genes are TRBV5-1 and TRBJ2-7; 10 bases map to TRBD2. The ends lost 1 base at V and 2 bases at J; junction bases unmatched: 3. The length of the CDR3 is 15 residues. Germline V CDR1 and CDR2: SGHRS, YFSETQ. CDR3 protein: CASSLSSGRTYEQYF. Here the CDR3 DNA reads TGCGCCAGCAGCTTGTCTAGCGGGAGAACCTACGAGCAGTACTTC.

This clone is a singleton in its sample. The rearrangement links TRBV19 to TRBJ2-7; 12 bases agree with TRBD2. Losses at the gene ends were 5 bases for V and 0 bases for J; bases not matched to a gene: 5. Germline CDR1 and CDR2: LNHDA and SQIVND (reference sequence). The CDR3 is made up of 16 amino acids. CDR3 loop: CASSLRTSGTSYEQYF. The CDR3 DNA is TGTGCCAGTAGTCTCAGGACTAGCGGGACCTCCTACGAGCAGTACTTC.

The genes are TRBV6-6 and TRBJ2-3, with D tentatively TRBD2 (5 bases). V was shortened by 0 bases and J by 4 bases, with 14 bases between the two germline ends. The CDR3 contains 16 residues. CDR1 is MNHNY and CDR2 is SVGAGI in the germline V gene (reference sequence). The DNA for the CDR3 is TGTGCCAGCAGTTACTCGATCGGGATAGCCGCAGATACGCAGTATTTT. This translates into CASSYSIGIAADTQYF.

This chain uses TRBV2 with TRBJ1-6; D is possibly TRBD1 (6 bases). From germline, CDR1 is SNHLY and CDR2 FYNNEI. The CDR3 consists of 13 residues. The V end was cut by 7 bases, the J end by 7 bases, with 11 bases between. Written as DNA, the CDR3 is TGTGCCAGCACAGGACAGCTGAATTCACCCCTCCACTTT. Protein product: CASTGQLNSPLHF.

The chain recombines TRBV19 with TRBJ1-1; D might be TRBD1 (5 bases). The CDR3 sequence is 16 residues long. Trimming took off 5 bases at V and 4 bases at J, with 20 bases between the two ends. Germline V lookup: CDR1 LNHDA, CDR2 SQIVND (reference sequence). The CDR3: CASSLRSASGGTEAFF. CDR3 sequence (DNA): TGTGCCAGTAGTCTCCGGTCAGCCTCCGGGGGCACTGAAGCTTTCTTT.

This clone appeared a few times. The rearrangement joins TRBV19 to TRBJ1-2; 7 positions match TRBD1. The CDR3 length is 15 residues. The junction had 7 bases not matched to a gene; V was cut back by 2 bases and J by 4 bases. Germline V CDR1 and CDR2: LNHDA, SQIVND (reference sequence). The CDR3 sequence is CASSIPDRTSYGYTF. The CDR3 nucleotides are TGTGCCAGTAGTATACCGGACAGGACTTCCTATGGCTACACCTTC.

V gene TRBV14 combines with J gene TRBJ2-6; no clear D. In germline, CDR1 is SGHDN, CDR2 FVKESK. This CDR3 comprises 16 residues. V was clipped by 1 base and J by 0 bases, with 7 bases between them. The CDR3 DNA is TGTGCCAGCAGCCAAGGACGGAGCTCTGGGGCCAACGTCCTGACTTTC. Residues: CASSQGRSSGANVLTF.

The rearrangement links TRBV7-2 to TRBJ1-1, with TRBD1 as a possible D gene (6 bases). Trimming pared 1 base from V and 0 bases from J, leaving 9 bases between. There are 15 residues in the CDR3. Germline CDR1 is SGHTA and CDR2 is FQGNSA. CDR3 DNA: TGTGCCAGCAGCTTAGGGGGGCAAGTGAACACTGAAGCTTTCTTT. Amino acids: CASSLGGQVNTEAFF.

The gene calls are TRBV12-3 or TRBV12-4 and TRBJ1-2; 10 nucleotides line up with TRBD1. With 4 bases clipped from V and 7 bases from J, the junction kept 3 bases outside the gene matches. The CDR3 length is 13 residues. The CDR3 reads CASSSTGGRGYTF. CDR3 DNA sequence: TGTGCCAGCAGTTCGACAGGGGGCCGTGGCTACACCTTC.

V usage is TRBV5-8 and J usage is TRBJ1-2; possible D gene TRBD1, 6 bases. CDR3 length: 14 residues. Germline V lookup: CDR1 SGHTS, CDR2 YDEGEE. The germline V and J ends were trimmed by 3 bases and 4 bases, with 13 bases remaining between them. The CDR3 coding sequence is TGTGCCAGCAGCTCCATACAGGGTCCCTATGGCTACACCTTC. This gives the protein CASSSIQGPYGYTF.

V is TRBV6-5 and J is TRBJ1-5; 8 nucleotides line up with TRBD1. The V gene's germline CDR1 is MNHEY and CDR2 SVGAGI. The CDR3 runs 15 residues. Losses at the gene ends were 4 bases for V and 5 bases for J; bases not matched to a gene: 7. CDR3 region: CASSSGQGPYQPQHF. CDR3 in DNA: TGTGCCAGCAGTTCCGGACAGGGTCCTTATCAGCCCCAGCATTTT.

V gene TRBV30 combines with J gene TRBJ2-1; 8 bases map to TRBD1. Germline V gives CDR1 GTSNPN, CDR2 SVGIG (reference sequence). V shed 5 bases and J 8 bases; nucleotides not matched to a gene: 14. This CDR3 contains 15 residues. In DNA, the CDR3 is TGTGCCTGGGACCGCTCGGGCAGGGGGCTAGATGAGCAGTTCTTC. The encoded protein is CAWDRSGRGLDEQFF.

The chain carries TRBV5-1 and TRBJ2-3; unclear D gene. The CDR3 spans 12 residues. With 2 bases removed from V and 3 bases from J, the gap between germline ends came to 4 bases. The germline gives CDR1 SGHRS, CDR2 YFSETQ. CDR3 residues: CASSFLTDTQYF. For the CDR3, the DNA is TGCGCCAGCAGCTTCCTTACAGATACGCAGTATTTT. Variable domain in full (rest from reference TRBV5-1 and TRBJ2-3): KAGVTQTPRYLIKTRGQQVTLSCSPISGHRSVSWYQQTPGQGLQFLFEYFSETQRNKGNFPGRFSGRQFSNSRSEMNVSTLELGDSALYLCASSFLTDTQYFGPGTRLTVL.

The gene calls are TRBV12-3 or TRBV12-4 and TRBJ2-1; D not certain. The CDR3 totals 12 residues. The V and J ends lost 3 bases and 3 bases respectively, with 3 bases between them. CDR3 amino acids: CASSFNYNEQFF. CDR3 in DNA: TGTGCCAGCAGTTTCAACTACAATGAGCAGTTCTTC.

The gene calls are TRBV5-6 and TRBJ1-5; D is undetermined. V lost 1 base to trimming and J lost 6 bases, with 17 bases between them. The CDR3 contains 16 residues. Germline values: CDR1 SGHDT, CDR2 YYEEEE. CDR3 in amino acids: CASSLLASGVTQPQHF. The CDR3 DNA reads TGTGCCAGCAGCTTGTTGGCTTCCGGGGTTACTCAGCCCCAGCATTTT.

The chain links TRBV5-1 to TRBJ2-7, with 9 bases lining up with TRBD2. The V and J ends lost 4 bases and 2 bases, in that order; junction bases with no gene match: 7. The CDR3 spans 15 residues. Germline-derived CDR1 and CDR2 are SGHRS and YFSETQ. Here the CDR3 reads CASSGDAGGPYEQYF. The CDR3 bases are TGCGCCAGCAGCGGGGATGCGGGAGGGCCCTACGAGCAGTACTTC. The full variable domain, its missing parts supplied by reference TRBV5-1 and TRBJ2-7, is KAGVTQTPRYLIKTRGQQVTLSCSPISGHRSVSWYQQTPGQGLQFLFEYFSETQRNKGNFPGRFSGRQFSNSRSEMNVSTLELGDSALYLCASSGDAGGPYEQYFGPGTRLTVT.